The rows below give T cell receptor beta chains drawn from one sample of a study of blood T cell repertoires in COVID-19. Here immunoSEQ multiplex PCR was the method, and the copy in TCRdb shows in-frame clones only, minus some. Counted here are a few hundred thousand clones, approximately 86% occurring once; the ten biggest clones make up over 8%. Sequenced sample: peripheral blood. The receptor source for this set is a man younger than 35 with active or convalescent COVID-19. Each CDR3 is given with its conserved first and last residue. Each record gives: V gene, D gene, J gene, clone size, CDR3 DNA, CDR3 protein. The D gene is left open where the match is weak. Clone sizes are given selectively: once, few, many, or a class where the clone is expanded.

TRBV7-2,TRBD2,TRBJ2-7,.,TGTGCCAGCAGCATCCTAGCGGGGGGGCCCGACGAGCAGTACTTC,CASSILAGGPDEQYF
TRBV10-2,TRBD2,TRBJ2-3,.,TGCGCCAGCAGTGAGGGACTAGCGGGGTGGACAGATACGCAGTATTTT,CASSEGLAGWTDTQYF
TRBV5-1,TRBD1,TRBJ2-7,.,TGCGCCAGCAGCTACTCACAGGGGATCTCCTACGAGCAGTACTTC,CASSYSQGISYEQYF
TRBV7-2,TRBD1,TRBJ1-2,.,TGTGCCAGCAGCCGTACAGGGGACTATGGCTACACCTTC,CASSRTGDYGYTF
TRBV30,.,TRBJ1-6,.,TGTGCTCCTAACCGGTACACAGACAATTCACCCCTCCACTTT,CAPNRYTDNSPLHF
TRBV28,.,TRBJ1-3,.,TGTGCCAGCAGTCAGACAGTCTCTGGAAACACCATATATTTT,CASSQTVSGNTIYF
TRBV15,.,TRBJ2-1,.,TGTGCCACCAGCAGAGATCGGGCGGGATCGTCGTTCTTC,CATSRDRAGSSFF
TRBV4-3,TRBD1,TRBJ2-7,.,TGCGCCAGCAGCCAAGATGGGGCAGGGGGCTACGAGCAGTACTTC,CASSQDGAGGYEQYF
TRBV6-1,.,TRBJ1-1,many,TGTGCCAGCAGTGAAGCGGCAGGGAACACTGAAGCTTTCTTT,CASSEAAGNTEAFF
TRBV15,.,TRBJ2-5,.,TGTGCCACCAGCAGAGATCAAGGCAGGGCAGAGACCCAGTACTTC,CATSRDQGRAETQYF
TRBV3-1/TRBV3-2,.,TRBJ2-5,.,TGTGCCAGCAGCCAGACCGGAGGCCAACAAGAGACCCAGTACTTC,CASSQTGGQQETQYF
TRBV5-1,TRBD1,TRBJ2-5,once,TGCGCCAGCAGCTTGGGGGGACAGTCCTTCCAAGAGACCCAGTACTTC,CASSLGGQSFQETQYF
TRBV10-1,TRBD2,TRBJ2-5,.,TGCGCCACCAGTGTGGGTGAGTGGTGGGGGGGATTGGAGGAGACCCAGTACTTC,CATSVGEWWGGLEETQYF
TRBV9,.,TRBJ1-2,.,TGTGCCAGCAGCGCTTCACAGGGCTATGGCTACACCTTC,CASSASQGYGYTF
TRBV2,TRBD2,TRBJ2-3,.,TGTGCCAGCTCCGAGCGGGGGGGGCCCGGAGATACGCAGTATTTT,CASSERGGPGDTQYF
TRBV5-6,TRBD1,TRBJ1-6,.,TGTGCCAGCAGCTTGATACAGGGGAATAATTCACCCCTCCACTTT,CASSLIQGNNSPLHF
TRBV7-9,TRBD1,TRBJ1-6,.,TGTGCCAGCAGCTCGGGACAGCCAAATTCACCCCTCCACTTT,CASSSGQPNSPLHF
TRBV5-4,TRBD1,TRBJ2-1,.,TGTGCCAGCAGCGAACGGACAGGGGGTTTTGTTAATGAGCAGTTCTTC,CASSERTGGFVNEQFF
TRBV5-1,TRBD2,TRBJ2-1,.,TGCGCCAGCAGCTTGCTGGGGGCGGGGGGAAATGAGCAGTTCTTC,CASSLLGAGGNEQFF
TRBV19,.,TRBJ2-7,once,TGTGCCAGCGCCGTGGTAGGGGACATCTACGAGCAGTACTTC,CASAVVGDIYEQYF
TRBV5-4,TRBD1,TRBJ2-2,.,TGTGCCAGCAGCTTGGCCGGGACAGGGGCGTCCACCGGGGAGCTGTTTTTT,CASSLAGTGASTGELFF
TRBV7-7,TRBD2,TRBJ2-7,.,TGTGCCAGCAGCTTAGGCGATAGCGGGGCCTACGAGCAGTACTTC,CASSLGDSGAYEQYF
TRBV28,TRBD1,TRBJ1-2,.,TGTGCCAGCAGTTTATACGGACAGGGGGAAGGCTACACCTTC,CASSLYGQGEGYTF
TRBV29-1,.,TRBJ1-1,.,TGCAGCGCCCCGGGGGGGTCGAGAACTGAAGCTTTCTTT,CSAPGGSRTEAFF
TRBV2,.,TRBJ1-6,.,TGTGCCGGAGCGGGGAACTATAATTCACCCCTCCACTTT,CAGAGNYNSPLHF
TRBV18,.,TRBJ2-1,.,TGTGCCAGCTCACCACCGGCGGGTGCTAATGAGCAGTTCTTC,CASSPPAGANEQFF
TRBV4-1,.,TRBJ1-5,.,TGCGCCAGCAGCCAGTTTAGTAGCAATCAGCCCCAGCATTTT,CASSQFSSNQPQHF
TRBV5-1,.,TRBJ2-7,.,TGCGCCAGCAGCACCGGGGACACCGCCTACGAGCAGTACTTC,CASSTGDTAYEQYF
TRBV5-4,.,TRBJ2-3,.,TGTGCCAGCAGCTTGGAAGGGGCCGATACGCAGTATTTT,CASSLEGADTQYF
TRBV12-3/TRBV12-4,.,TRBJ1-4,.,TGTGCCAGCAGTCCGACAGTCGAAAAACTGTTTTTT,CASSPTVEKLFF
TRBV30,.,TRBJ1-2,.,TGTGCCTGGAGGGATTCCTGGCAGCGAGCTGGCTCTGGCTACACCTTC,CAWRDSWQRAGSGYTF
TRBV5-1,.,TRBJ1-4,.,TGCGCCAGCAGCTTGGGGGGGCCAACTAATGAAAAACTGTTTTTT,CASSLGGPTNEKLFF
TRBV6-7,.,TRBJ1-4,.,TGTGCCAGCAGTCCACAGCCAATTAATGAAAAACTGTTTTTT,CASSPQPINEKLFF
TRBV21-1,.,TRBJ2-5,.,TGTGCCAGCAGTCCACTTACGGTGTACCAAGAGACCCAGTACTTC,CASSPLTVYQETQYF
TRBV5-1,TRBD1,TRBJ2-1,.,TGCGCCAGCAGCTTTACAGGGGGCGATGAGCAGTTCTTC,CASSFTGGDEQFF
TRBV7-2,TRBD2,TRBJ2-1,.,TGTGCCAGCAGCTTATCACTAGCGGGGGATAATGAGCAGTTCTTC,CASSLSLAGDNEQFF
TRBV6-2/TRBV6-3,.,TRBJ1-2,.,TGTGCCAGCAGCCCCAGAGGGTTGCTGAATGGCTACACCTTC,CASSPRGLLNGYTF
TRBV18,TRBD1,TRBJ1-1,.,TGTGCCAGCTCACCAGCGCGGGACAGGAACACTGAAGCTTTCTTT,CASSPARDRNTEAFF
TRBV7-8,.,TRBJ2-2,.,TGTGCCAGCAGCTTAGTTTACAGATCAAACACCGGGGAGCTGTTTTTT,CASSLVYRSNTGELFF
TRBV23-1,.,TRBJ1-1,once,TGCGCCAGCAGTCACCGCGGGACGACTAACACTGAAGCTTTCTTT,CASSHRGTTNTEAFF
TRBV19,.,TRBJ1-5,.,TGTGCCAGTAGTATTTCAGGGATCCAGCCCCAGCATTTT,CASSISGIQPQHF
TRBV13,.,TRBJ1-1,.,TGTGCCAGCAGCAGGGGCCAGACTGAAGCTTTCTTT,CASSRGQTEAFF